What follows is one T cell receptor beta chain and its context. This sample stems from a study of OX40 agonist ivuxolimab in advanced cancers. Clones were sequenced by immunoSEQ multiplex PCR, and TCRdb holds only the in-frame ones, with some missing. Altogether some 80,000 clones are present, about 87% being singletons, with the ten largest covering around 0.56%. The receptor's source is an adult with an advanced solid tumor such as melanoma, head and neck, liver or kidney cancer. This material consisted of CD4+ or CD8+ T cells sorted from blood, taken in a trial of the OX40 agonist ivuxolimab.

As DNA, the CDR3 is TGCAGCGTTGGCGGACAGCCGTTCTACGAGCAGTACTTC. It specifies CSVGGQPFYEQYF. This chain uses TRBV29-1 with TRBJ2-7, with D possibly matching TRBD1 (6 bases). Germline CDR1 is SQVTM and CDR2 is ANQGSEA. The V and J ends lost 4 bases and 3 bases respectively, with 13 bases between them. The CDR3 loop spans 13 amino acids.